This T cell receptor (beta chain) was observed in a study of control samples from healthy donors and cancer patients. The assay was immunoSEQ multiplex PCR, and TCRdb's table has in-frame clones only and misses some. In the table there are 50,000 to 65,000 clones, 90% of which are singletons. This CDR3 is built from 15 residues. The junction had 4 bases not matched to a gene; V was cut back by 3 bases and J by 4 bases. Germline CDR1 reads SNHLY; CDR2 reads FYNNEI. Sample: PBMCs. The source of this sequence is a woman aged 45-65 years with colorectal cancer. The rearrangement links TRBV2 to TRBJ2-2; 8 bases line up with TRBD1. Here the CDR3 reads CASSDRGLATGELFF. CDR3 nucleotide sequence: TGTGCCAGCAGTGACAGGGGGCTCGCCACCGGGGAGCTGTTTTTT.